The 10 T cell receptor beta chains below were found in one sample sequenced in a study of human T cells and chemical hapten exposure. TCRdb passed the RACE reads through MiXCR, listing each CDR3 protein once. The sample lists just under 65,000 distinct CDR3 sequences, approximately 10% occurring once. Time point meaning: patch test 3, about 24 weeks after DPC sensitization. The treatment denotes: therapeutic diphenylcyclopropenone sensitization with weekly scalp DPC. The specimen was whole blood, collected in connection with sensitization to the hapten diphenylcyclopropenone (DPC). These receptors were collected from a woman aged 25-40 years with alopecia areata. Some clones in this sample may be carry-over from other donors' samples.

The genes are TRBV20-1 and TRBJ2-3; TRBD1 agrees at 7 bases. Looked up from germline, CDR1 is DFQATT and CDR2 is SNEGSKA (reference sequence). With V trimmed by 5 bases and J by 2 bases, 7 bases remained unmatched. This CDR3 is built from 14 residues. The CDR3 bases are TGCAGTGCTGTAAGACAGGGACCCACAGATACGCAGTATTTT. Translated: CSAVRQGPTDTQYF.

The chain carries TRBV27 and TRBJ1-2; D unclear. This CDR3 has 14 residues. Trimming removed 5 bases at V and 7 bases at J, with 17 bases between. The germline CDR1 and CDR2 sequences are MNHEY and SMNVEV (reference sequence). The CDR3 reads CASSPNFSRRGYTF. As DNA, the CDR3 is TGTGCCAGCAGTCCTAATTTTTCACGGCGTGGCTACACCTTC.

This chain joins TRBV6-6 and TRBJ1-1; possible D gene TRBD1, 5 bases. The V end was cut by 5 bases, the J end by 4 bases, with 14 bases between. Germline V lookup: CDR1 MNHNY, CDR2 SVGAGI (reference sequence). The CDR3 runs to 14 residues. The CDR3 reads CASSVTETTTEAFF. CDR3 DNA sequence: TGTGCCAGCAGTGTGACAGAGACCACCACTGAAGCTTTCTTT.

The chain combines TRBV10-3 with TRBJ1-6; D call uncertain. Germline values: CDR1 ENHRY, CDR2 SYGVKD. V was trimmed by 4 bases and J by 7 bases, leaving 8 bases between them. The CDR3 length is 13 residues. CDR3 sequence (DNA): TGTGCCATCAGTGGGGTGAGGAATTCACCCCTCCACTTT. It specifies CAISGVRNSPLHF.

This clonotype was seen a few times. This chain uses TRBV7-2 with TRBJ1-6; possibly TRBD1 for D (5 bases). This CDR3 is built from 16 residues. Germline V gene lookup returns CDR1 SGHTA and CDR2 FQGNSA. V lost 1 base, J lost 7 bases, and 14 bases lay in between. CDR3 bases: TGTGCCAGCAGCTTAGTGGCAGGGAGGGCAAATTCACCCCTCCACTTT. Translated, it gives CASSLVAGRANSPLHF.

This clonotype was detected many times. This rearrangement joins TRBV12-3 or TRBV12-4 to TRBJ2-1; D may be TRBD1 (7 bases). Trimming shortened V by 8 bases and J by 7 bases, and 21 bases separated the two germline ends. The CDR3 is 15 amino acids. The CDR3, as DNA: TGTGCCAGCTCTTCCCCCGGCAGGGGGAGGAATGAGCAGTTCTTC. Its translation: CASSSPGRGRNEQFF.

This clonotype was found a few times. This chain's CDR3 is CASSLVAGNGYTF. In DNA form, the CDR3 reads TGTGCCAGCAGCTTAGTCGCAGGGAATGGCTACACCTTC. V usage is TRBV11-3 and J usage is TRBJ1-2, with a possible D match to TRBD1 (5 bases). The CDR3 has 13 amino acids. CDR1 SGHNT and CDR2 YENEEA come from the germline V gene. V was cut by 1 base and J by 6 bases, with 9 bases left in between.

This clonotype was detected only a few times. This sequence joins TRBV20-1 and TRBJ2-2; D remains unclear. The V gene lost 3 bases and the J gene lost 5 bases, with 7 bases spanning the gap. CDR1 is DFQATT and CDR2 is SNEGSKA in the germline V gene (reference sequence). This CDR3 is 12 amino acids long. The CDR3 DNA follows: TGCAGTGCTAGTTCAGATACCGGGGAGCTGTTTTTT. Residues: CSASSDTGELFF.

The rearrangement joins TRBV20-1 to TRBJ2-4, with D perhaps assigned TRBD1 or TRBD2 (6 bases each). V lost 6 bases and J lost 1, with 10 bases in between. Germline-derived CDR1 and CDR2 are DFQATT and SNEGSKA (reference sequence). This CDR3 has 13 amino acids. The CDR3 reads CSADSGAKNIQYF. In nucleotides, the CDR3 is TGCAGTGCGGACAGCGGGGCCAAAAACATTCAGTACTTC.

In its sample, this clonotype was seen a few times. The chain combines TRBV18 with TRBJ2-1; D is undetermined. CDR1 KGHSH and CDR2 LQKENI come from the germline V gene. The CDR3 has 12 residues. The V end lost 3 bases, the J end lost 4 bases, and 4 bases lay between the germline ends. DNA for the CDR3: TGTGCCAGCTCACCCATTTACAATGAGCAGTTCTTC. It codes for CASSPIYNEQFF.